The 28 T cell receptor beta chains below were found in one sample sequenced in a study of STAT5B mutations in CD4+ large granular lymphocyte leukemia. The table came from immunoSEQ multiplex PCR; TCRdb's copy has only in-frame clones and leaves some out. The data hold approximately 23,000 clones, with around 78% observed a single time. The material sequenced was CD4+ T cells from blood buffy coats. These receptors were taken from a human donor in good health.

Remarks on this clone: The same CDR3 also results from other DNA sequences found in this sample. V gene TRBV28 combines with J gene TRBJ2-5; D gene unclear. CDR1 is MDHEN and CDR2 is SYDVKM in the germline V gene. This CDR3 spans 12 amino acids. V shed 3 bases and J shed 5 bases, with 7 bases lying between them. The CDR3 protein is CASSFYGETQYF. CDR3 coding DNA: TGTGCCAGCAGTTTTTATGGGGAGACCCAGTACTTC.

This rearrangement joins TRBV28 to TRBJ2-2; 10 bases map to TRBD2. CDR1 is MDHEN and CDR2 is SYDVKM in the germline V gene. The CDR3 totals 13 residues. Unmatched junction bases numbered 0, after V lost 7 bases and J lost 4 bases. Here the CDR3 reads CASTSGSTGELFF. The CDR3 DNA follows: TGTGCCAGCACTAGCGGGAGCACCGGGGAGCTGTTTTTT.

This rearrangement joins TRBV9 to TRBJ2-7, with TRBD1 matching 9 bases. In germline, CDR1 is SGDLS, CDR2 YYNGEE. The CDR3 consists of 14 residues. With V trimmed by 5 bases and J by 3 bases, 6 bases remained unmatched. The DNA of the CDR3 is TGTGCCAGCAGTCCGGGACAGGGTGGCTACGAGCAGTACTTC. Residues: CASSPGQGGYEQYF.

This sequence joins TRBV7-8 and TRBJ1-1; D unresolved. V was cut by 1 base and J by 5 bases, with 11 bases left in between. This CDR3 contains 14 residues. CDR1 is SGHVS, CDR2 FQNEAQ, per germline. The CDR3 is CASSLVAGSTEAFF. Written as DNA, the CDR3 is TGTGCCAGCAGCTTAGTCGCAGGATCGACTGAAGCTTTCTTT. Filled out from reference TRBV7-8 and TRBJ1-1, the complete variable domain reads GAGVSQSPRYKVAKRGQDVALRCDPISGHVSLFWYQQALGQGPEFLTYFQNEAQLDKSGLPSDRFFAERPEGSVSTLKIQRTQQEDSAVYLCASSLVAGSTEAFFGQGTRLTVV.

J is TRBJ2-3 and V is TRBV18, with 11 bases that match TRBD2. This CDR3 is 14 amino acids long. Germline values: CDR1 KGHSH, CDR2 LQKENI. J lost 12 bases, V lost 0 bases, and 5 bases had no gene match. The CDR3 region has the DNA TGTGCCAGCTCACCACCACTAGCGGGAGTGTCACAGTATTTT. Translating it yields CASSPPLAGVSQYF.

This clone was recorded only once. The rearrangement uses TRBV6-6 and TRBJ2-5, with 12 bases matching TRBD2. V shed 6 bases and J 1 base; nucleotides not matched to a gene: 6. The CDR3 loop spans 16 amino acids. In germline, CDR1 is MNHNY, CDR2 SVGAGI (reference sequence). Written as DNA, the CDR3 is TGTGCCAGCAGGCCACCGGGACTAGCGGGCCAAGAGACCCAGTACTTC. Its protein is CASRPPGLAGQETQYF.

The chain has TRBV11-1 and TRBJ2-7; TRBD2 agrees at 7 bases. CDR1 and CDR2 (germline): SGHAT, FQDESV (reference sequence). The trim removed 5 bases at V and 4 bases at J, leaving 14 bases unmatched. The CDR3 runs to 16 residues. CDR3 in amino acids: CASSPAQERGRYEQYF. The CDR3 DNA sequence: TGTGCCAGCAGCCCCGCCCAGGAGCGGGGTAGGTACGAGCAGTACTTC.

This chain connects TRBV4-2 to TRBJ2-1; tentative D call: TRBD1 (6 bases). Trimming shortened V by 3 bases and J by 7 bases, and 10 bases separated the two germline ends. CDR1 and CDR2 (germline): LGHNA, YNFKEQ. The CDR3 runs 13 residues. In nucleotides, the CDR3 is TGTGCCAGCAGCCAGGAACAGGGTAATGAGCAGTTCTTC. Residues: CASSQEQGNEQFF.

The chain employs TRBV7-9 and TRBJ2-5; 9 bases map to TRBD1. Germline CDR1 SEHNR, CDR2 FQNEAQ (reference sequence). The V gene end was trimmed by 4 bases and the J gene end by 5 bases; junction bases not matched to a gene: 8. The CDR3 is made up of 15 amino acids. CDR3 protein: CASSSIQGAKETQYF. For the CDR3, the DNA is TGTGCCAGCAGCTCCATACAGGGGGCGAAGGAGACCCAGTACTTC.

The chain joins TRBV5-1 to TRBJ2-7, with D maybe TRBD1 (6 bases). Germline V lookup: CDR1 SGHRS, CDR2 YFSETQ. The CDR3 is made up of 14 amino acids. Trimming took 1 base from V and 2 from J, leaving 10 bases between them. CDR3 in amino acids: CASSLQDSTYEQYF. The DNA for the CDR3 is TGCGCCAGCAGCTTGCAGGACAGCACCTACGAGCAGTACTTC.

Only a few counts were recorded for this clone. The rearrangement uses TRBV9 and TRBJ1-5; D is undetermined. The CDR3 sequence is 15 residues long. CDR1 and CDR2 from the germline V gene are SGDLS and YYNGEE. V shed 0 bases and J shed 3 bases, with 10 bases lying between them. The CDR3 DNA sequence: TGTGCCAGCAGCGTAGGGGCAGGTCCCAATCAGCCCCAGCATTTT. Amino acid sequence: CASSVGAGPNQPQHF.

In DNA, the CDR3 is TGTGCCAGCAGTTTATTTACAGGGCCGACTAGCACAGATACGCAGTATTTT. This encodes CASSLFTGPTSTDTQYF. The chain combines TRBV28 with TRBJ2-3; perhaps TRBD1 as D (6 bases). This CDR3 has 17 residues. The V gene lost 1 base and the J gene lost 0 bases, with 14 bases spanning the gap. CDR1 is MDHEN and CDR2 is SYDVKM in the germline V gene.

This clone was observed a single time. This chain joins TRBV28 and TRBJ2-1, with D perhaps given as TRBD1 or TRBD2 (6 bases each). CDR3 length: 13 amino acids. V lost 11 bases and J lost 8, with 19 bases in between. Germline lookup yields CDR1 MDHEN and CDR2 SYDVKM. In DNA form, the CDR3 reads TGTGCCCTAACGGGGGCCCAGAGGGATGAGCAGTTCTTC. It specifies CALTGAQRDEQFF.

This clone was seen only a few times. CDR3 in DNA: TGCGCCAGCAGCCGCCTGACAGGGAGCACAGATACGCAGTATTTT. Translated, it gives CASSRLTGSTDTQYF. The genes are TRBV5-1 and TRBJ2-3, with 7 nucleotides matching TRBD1. This CDR3 contains 15 residues. The J segment lost 0 bases and the V segment lost 4 bases, leaving 5 bases of the junction unmatched. Per the germline V gene, CDR1 is SGHRS and CDR2 is YFSETQ.

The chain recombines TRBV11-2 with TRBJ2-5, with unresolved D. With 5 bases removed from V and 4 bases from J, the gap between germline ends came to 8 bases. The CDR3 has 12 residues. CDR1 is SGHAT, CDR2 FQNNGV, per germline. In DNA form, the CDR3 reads TGTGCCAGCAGCCTGTCCCGAGAGACCCAGTACTTC. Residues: CASSLSRETQYF.

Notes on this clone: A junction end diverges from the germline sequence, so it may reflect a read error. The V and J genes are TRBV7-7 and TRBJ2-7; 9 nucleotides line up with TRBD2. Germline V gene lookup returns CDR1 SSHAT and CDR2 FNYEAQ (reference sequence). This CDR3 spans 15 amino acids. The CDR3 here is CASSLAAGGQYEQYF. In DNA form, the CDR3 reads TGTGCTAGCAGCTTAGCCGCGGGAGGGCAGTACGAGCAGTACTTC.

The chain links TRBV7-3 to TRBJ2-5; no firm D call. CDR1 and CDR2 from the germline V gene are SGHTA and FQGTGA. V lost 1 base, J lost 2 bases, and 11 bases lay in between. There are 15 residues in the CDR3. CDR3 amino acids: CASSLRATSQETQYF. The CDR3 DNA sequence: TGTGCCAGCAGCTTAAGGGCAACGTCACAAGAGACCCAGTACTTC. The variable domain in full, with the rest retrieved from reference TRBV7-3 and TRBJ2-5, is GAGVSQTPSNKVTEKGKYVELRCDPISGHTALYWYRQSLGQGPEFLIYFQGTGAADDSGLPNDRFFAVRPEGSVSTLKIQRTERGDSAVYLCASSLRATSQETQYFGPGTRLLVL.

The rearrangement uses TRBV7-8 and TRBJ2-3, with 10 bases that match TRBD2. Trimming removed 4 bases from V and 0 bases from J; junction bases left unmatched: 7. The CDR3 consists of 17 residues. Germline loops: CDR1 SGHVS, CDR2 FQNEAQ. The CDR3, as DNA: TGTGCCAGCAGCTGGTCAGCGGGGGGGATTAGCACAGATACGCAGTATTTT. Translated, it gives CASSWSAGGISTDTQYF.

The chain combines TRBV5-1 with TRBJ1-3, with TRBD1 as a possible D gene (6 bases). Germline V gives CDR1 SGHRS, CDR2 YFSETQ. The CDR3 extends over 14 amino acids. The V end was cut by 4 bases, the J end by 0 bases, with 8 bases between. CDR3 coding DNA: TGCGCCAGCAGCGTGACAGGCTCTGGAAACACCATATATTTT. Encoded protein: CASSVTGSGNTIYF. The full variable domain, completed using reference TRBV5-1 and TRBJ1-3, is KAGVTQTPRYLIKTRGQQVTLSCSPISGHRSVSWYQQTPGQGLQFLFEYFSETQRNKGNFPGRFSGRQFSNSRSEMNVSTLELGDSALYLCASSVTGSGNTIYFGEGSWLTVV.

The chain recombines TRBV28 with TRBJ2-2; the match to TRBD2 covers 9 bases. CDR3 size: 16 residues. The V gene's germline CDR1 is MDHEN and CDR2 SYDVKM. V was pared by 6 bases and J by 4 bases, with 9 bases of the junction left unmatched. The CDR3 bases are TGTGCCAGCAGACCCTCTAGCGGGAAAGTCACCGGGGAGCTGTTTTTT. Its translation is CASRPSSGKVTGELFF.

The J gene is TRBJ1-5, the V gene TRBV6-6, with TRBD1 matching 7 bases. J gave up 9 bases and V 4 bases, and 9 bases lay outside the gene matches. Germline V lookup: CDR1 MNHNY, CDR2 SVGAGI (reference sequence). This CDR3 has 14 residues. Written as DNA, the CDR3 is TGTGCCAGCAGTTCAGGGGGGGGCATTTCGCCCCAGCATTTT. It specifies CASSSGGGISPQHF.

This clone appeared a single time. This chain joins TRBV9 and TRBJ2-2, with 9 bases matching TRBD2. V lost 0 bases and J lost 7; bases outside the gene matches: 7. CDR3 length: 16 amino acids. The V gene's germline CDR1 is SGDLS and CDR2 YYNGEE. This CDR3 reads CASSVGALAGNGELFF. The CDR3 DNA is TGTGCCAGCAGCGTAGGGGCCCTAGCGGGGAACGGGGAGCTGTTTTTT.

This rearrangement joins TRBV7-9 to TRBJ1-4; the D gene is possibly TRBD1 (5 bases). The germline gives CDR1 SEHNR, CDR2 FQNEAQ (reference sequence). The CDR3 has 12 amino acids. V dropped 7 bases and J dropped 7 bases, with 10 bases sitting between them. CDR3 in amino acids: CASTRDPEKLFF. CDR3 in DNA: TGTGCCAGCACCCGGGACCCTGAAAAACTGTTTTTT.

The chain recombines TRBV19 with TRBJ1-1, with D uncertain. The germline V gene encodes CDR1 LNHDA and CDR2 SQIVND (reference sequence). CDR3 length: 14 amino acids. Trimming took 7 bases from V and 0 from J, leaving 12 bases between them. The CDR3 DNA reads TGTGCCAGTACCTTCGGAGGCATGAACACTGAAGCTTTCTTT. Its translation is CASTFGGMNTEAFF.

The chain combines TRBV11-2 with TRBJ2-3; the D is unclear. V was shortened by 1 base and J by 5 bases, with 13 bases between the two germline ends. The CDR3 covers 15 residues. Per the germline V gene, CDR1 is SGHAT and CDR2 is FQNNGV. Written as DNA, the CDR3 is TGTGCCAGCAGCTTAGCCTCTAGTGTCCGAGATACGCAGTATTTT. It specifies CASSLASSVRDTQYF.

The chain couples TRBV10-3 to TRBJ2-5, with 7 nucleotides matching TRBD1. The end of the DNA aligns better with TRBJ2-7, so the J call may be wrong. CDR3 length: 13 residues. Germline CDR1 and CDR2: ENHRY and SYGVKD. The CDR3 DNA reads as TGTGCCATCAAAGACAGGGTCTCCTACGAGCAGTACTTC. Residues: CAIKDRVSYEQYF.

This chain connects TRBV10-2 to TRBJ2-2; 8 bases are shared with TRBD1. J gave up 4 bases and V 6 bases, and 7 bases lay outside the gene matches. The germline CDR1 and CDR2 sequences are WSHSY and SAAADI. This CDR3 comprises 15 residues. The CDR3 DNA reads TGCGCCAGCAGCGAGGGACAGGCGGTCACCGGGGAGCTGTTTTTT. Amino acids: CASSEGQAVTGELFF.

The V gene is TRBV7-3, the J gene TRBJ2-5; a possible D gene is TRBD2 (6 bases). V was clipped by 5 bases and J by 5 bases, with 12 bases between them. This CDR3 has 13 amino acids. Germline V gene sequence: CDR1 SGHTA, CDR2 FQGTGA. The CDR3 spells CASSPGLRETQYF. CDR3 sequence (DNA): TGTGCCAGCAGCCCGGGACTCCGGGAGACCCAGTACTTC.